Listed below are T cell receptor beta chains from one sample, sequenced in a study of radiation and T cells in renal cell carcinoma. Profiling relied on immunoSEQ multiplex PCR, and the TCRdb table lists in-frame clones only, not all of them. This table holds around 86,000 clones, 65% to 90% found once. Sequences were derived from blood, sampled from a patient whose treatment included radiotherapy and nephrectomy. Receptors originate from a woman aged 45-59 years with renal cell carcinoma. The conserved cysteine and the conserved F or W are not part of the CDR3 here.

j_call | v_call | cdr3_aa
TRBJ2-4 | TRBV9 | ASSVAPGSLAKNIQY
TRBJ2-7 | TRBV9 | ASVRRQEFTYEQY
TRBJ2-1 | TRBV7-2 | ASSLEYPYEQF
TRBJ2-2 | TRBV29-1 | SVDLGWTGELF
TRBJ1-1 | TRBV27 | ASSPRTDNTEAF
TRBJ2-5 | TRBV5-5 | ASRPGNDGGETQY
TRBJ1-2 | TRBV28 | ASSRGGYT
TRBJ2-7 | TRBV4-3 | ASSQSGGYEQY
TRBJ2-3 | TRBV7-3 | ASSLLDRGRTDTQY
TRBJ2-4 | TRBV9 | ASSPGQGLNIQY
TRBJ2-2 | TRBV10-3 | AISEGQNTGELF
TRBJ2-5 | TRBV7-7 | ASSLEGEPQETQY
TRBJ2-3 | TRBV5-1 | ASSMGQRQDTQY
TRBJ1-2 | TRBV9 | ASSVAQGNYGYT
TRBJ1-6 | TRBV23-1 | ASSGTREEDLKNSPLH
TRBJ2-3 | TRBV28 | ASSGLTGSSDTQY
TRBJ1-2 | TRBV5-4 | ASSLYTGGVGGYT
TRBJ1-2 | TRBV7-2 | ASSGRDRHRNYGYT
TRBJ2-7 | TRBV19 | ASSPRREGYEQY
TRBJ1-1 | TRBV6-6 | ASSYLGRRNTEAF
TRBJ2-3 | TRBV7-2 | ASSLNVGVSGGSTDTQY
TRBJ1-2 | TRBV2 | ASSRGPGGYT
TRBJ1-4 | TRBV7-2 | ASSRNAGSNEKLF
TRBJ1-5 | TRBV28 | ASSFPAEVESNQPQH
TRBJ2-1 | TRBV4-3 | ASSQGRFGAIQF
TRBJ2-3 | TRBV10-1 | ASSDIGLDHTDTQY
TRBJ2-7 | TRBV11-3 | ASSLVPQREQY
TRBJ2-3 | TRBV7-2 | ASSWAGGANTDTQY
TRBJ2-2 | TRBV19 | ASSTYKETGELF
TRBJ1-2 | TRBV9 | ASSVDETGSSNYGYT
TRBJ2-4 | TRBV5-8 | ASSLALQGSDIQY
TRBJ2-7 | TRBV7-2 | ASSLGGEYEQY
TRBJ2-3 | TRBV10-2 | ASSRGRPSTDTQY
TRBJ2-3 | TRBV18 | ASSPWTSDPSTDTQY
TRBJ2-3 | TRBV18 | ASSPRDRRRDTQY
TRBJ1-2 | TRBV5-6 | ASSLGSSQRGYT
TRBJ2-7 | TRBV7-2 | ASSSGLKTYEQY
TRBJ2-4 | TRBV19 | ASSIGWAAANIQY
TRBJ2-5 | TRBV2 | ASSVQGQETQY
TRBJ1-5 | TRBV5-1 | ASSLGGGFGPQH
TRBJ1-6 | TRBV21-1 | ASSKEGAHSPLH
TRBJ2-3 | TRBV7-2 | ASSSGTSGGAIDTQY
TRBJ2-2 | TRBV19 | ASSFLAGANTGELF
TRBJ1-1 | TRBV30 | AWSSRDRGRVLAEAF
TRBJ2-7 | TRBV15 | ATSTRGPGTSAISYEQY
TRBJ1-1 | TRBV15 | ATSRGGTVNTEAF
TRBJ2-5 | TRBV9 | ASSVSTPTGRDQETQY
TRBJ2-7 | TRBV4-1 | ASSQSTIAGVEQY
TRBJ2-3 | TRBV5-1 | ASSLFGISSTDTQY
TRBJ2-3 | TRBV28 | ASSSPGLQGGTDTQY
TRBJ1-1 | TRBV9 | ASSVGPGRTEAF
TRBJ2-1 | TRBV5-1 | ASREGASGQRENEQF
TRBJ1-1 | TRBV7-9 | ASSLAGSNTEAF
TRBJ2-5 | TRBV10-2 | ASREVWGQETQY
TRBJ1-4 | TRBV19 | ATNPGLGNEKLF
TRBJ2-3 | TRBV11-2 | ASSSRNSTDTQY
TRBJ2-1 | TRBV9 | ASSAGTRGDRQF
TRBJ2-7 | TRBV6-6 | ASSSGTGTYEQY